The rows below give T cell receptor beta chains drawn from one sample of a study of blood T cell repertoires in COVID-19. TCRdb's table, derived via immunoSEQ multiplex PCR, lists solely in-frame clones and lacks some. Seen here are about 220,000 clones, 86% observed once, and the top ten hold over 3%. The sequencing sample was made of PBMCs or T cells enriched from blood (not recorded which). The receptor set was obtained from a woman in her thirties or forties with acute COVID-19. The CDR3 runs from the conserved cysteine through the conserved F or W. D genes are given only for firm matches. Expanded clones get a size class; other rows say once, few or many, or leave the size out.

size: -; J: TRBJ1-1; D: TRBD1; V: TRBV18; DNA: TGTGCCAGCTCACCAGATCCAGGACAGGGGTACACTGAAGCTTTCTTT; CDR3: CASSPDPGQGYTEAFF
size: -; J: TRBJ1-1; D: -; V: TRBV7-8; DNA: TGTGCCAGCAGCTTATACACCCAACGATGGGCTTTCTTT; CDR3: CASSLYTQRWAFF
size: -; J: TRBJ1-5; D: -; V: TRBV12-3/TRBV12-4; DNA: TGTGCCAGCAGCCTACACGGGGATCAGCCCCAGCATTTT; CDR3: CASSLHGDQPQHF
size: -; J: TRBJ2-3; D: TRBD1; V: TRBV29-1; DNA: TGCAGCGCTTCCGGGGACAGGGGGCCTCTATCAAATTATTTT; CDR3: CSASGDRGPLSNYF
size: -; J: TRBJ2-5; D: -; V: TRBV6-2/TRBV6-3; DNA: TGTGCCAGCAGTCCGAGTGAGACCCAGTACTTC; CDR3: CASSPSETQYF
size: -; J: TRBJ1-4; D: -; V: TRBV7-6; DNA: TGTGCCAGCAGCTCCGGACACGGTTTGTTTTTT; CDR3: CASSSGHGLFF
size: -; J: TRBJ1-1; D: -; V: TRBV19; DNA: TGTGCCAGTAGTGGACAGTCGAACACTGAAGCTTTCTTT; CDR3: CASSGQSNTEAFF
size: once; J: TRBJ1-1; D: -; V: TRBV27; DNA: TGTGCCAGCAGTCCGGACAGTTCCTGGACTGAAGCTTTCTTT; CDR3: CASSPDSSWTEAFF
size: -; J: TRBJ2-3; D: -; V: TRBV11-2; DNA: TGTGCCAGCAGCTTAACGGTGGGCACAGATACGCAGTATTTT; CDR3: CASSLTVGTDTQYF
size: -; J: TRBJ1-2; D: -; V: TRBV6-6; DNA: TGTGCCAGCAGGGCAGGGTCGGGCTACACCTTC; CDR3: CASRAGSGYTF
size: -; J: TRBJ1-5; D: TRBD1; V: TRBV7-9; DNA: TGTGCCAGCAGCTTAGCCCGGACAGGGGAAGATCAGCCCCAGCATTTT; CDR3: CASSLARTGEDQPQHF
size: -; J: TRBJ2-5; D: -; V: TRBV12-3/TRBV12-4; DNA: TGTGCCAGCCAAGCGTCGGGGGAGACCCAGTACTTC; CDR3: CASQASGETQYF
size: -; J: TRBJ2-2; D: TRBD1; V: TRBV19; DNA: TGTGCCAGTAGGGACAGGGGAAGCACCGGGGAGCTGTTTTTT; CDR3: CASRDRGSTGELFF
size: -; J: TRBJ1-4; D: -; V: TRBV5-5; DNA: TGTGCCAGCAGCTTGGAGTCCGGGGTAGGGCCTAATGAAAAACTGTTTTTT; CDR3: CASSLESGVGPNEKLFF
size: -; J: TRBJ2-2; D: TRBD1; V: TRBV6-5; DNA: TGTGCCACCCCAGGGGGGAACACCGGGGAGCTGTTTTTT; CDR3: CATPGGNTGELFF
size: few; J: TRBJ1-5; D: TRBD1; V: TRBV28; DNA: TGTGCCAGCAGCCTCAGGGGGCTTCAGGGTCAGCCCCAGCATTTT; CDR3: CASSLRGLQGQPQHF
size: -; J: TRBJ1-2; D: TRBD1; V: TRBV2; DNA: TGTGCCAGCAGTGACGAGGGGGCGATCTATGGCTACACCTTC; CDR3: CASSDEGAIYGYTF